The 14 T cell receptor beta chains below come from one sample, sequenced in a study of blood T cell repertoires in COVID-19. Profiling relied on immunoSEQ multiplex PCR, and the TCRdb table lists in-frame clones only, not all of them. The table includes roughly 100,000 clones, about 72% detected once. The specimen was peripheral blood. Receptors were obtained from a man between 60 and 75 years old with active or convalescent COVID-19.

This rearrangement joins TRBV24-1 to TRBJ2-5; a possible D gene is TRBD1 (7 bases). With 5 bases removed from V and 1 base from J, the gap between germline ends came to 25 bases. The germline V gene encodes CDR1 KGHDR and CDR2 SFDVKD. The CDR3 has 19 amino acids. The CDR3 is CATSVGRDRSRLVQETQYF. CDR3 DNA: TGTGCCACCAGTGTTGGCCGGGACAGATCCCGACTAGTCCAAGAGACCCAGTACTTC.

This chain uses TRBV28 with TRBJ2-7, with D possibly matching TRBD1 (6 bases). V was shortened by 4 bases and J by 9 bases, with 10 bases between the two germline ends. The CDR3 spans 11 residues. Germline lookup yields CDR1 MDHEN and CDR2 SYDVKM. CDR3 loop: CASSSTGGQYV. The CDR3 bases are TGTGCCAGCAGTTCGACAGGTGGGCAGTACGTC.

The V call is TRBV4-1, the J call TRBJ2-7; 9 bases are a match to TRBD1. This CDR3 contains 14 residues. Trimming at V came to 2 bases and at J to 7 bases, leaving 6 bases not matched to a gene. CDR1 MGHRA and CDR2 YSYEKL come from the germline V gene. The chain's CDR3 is CASSQPGQGKEQYF. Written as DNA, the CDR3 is TGCGCCAGCAGCCAACCGGGACAGGGAAAGGAGCAGTACTTC.

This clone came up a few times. CDR3 loop: CAWDRDNYEQYF. In nucleotides, the CDR3 is TGTGCCTGGGACAGGGACAACTACGAGCAGTACTTC. The chain has TRBV30 and TRBJ2-7, with 7 positions matching TRBD1. With V trimmed by 5 bases and J by 3 bases, 4 bases remained unmatched. The germline gives CDR1 GTSNPN, CDR2 SVGIG (reference sequence). This CDR3 is built from 12 residues.

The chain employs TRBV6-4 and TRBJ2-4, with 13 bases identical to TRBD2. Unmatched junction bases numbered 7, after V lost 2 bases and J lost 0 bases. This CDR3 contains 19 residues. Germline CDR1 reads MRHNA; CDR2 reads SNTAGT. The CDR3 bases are TGTGCCAGCAGTGACCACCGGACTAGCGGGAGAGTAGCCAAAAACATTCAGTACTTC. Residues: CASSDHRTSGRVAKNIQYF.

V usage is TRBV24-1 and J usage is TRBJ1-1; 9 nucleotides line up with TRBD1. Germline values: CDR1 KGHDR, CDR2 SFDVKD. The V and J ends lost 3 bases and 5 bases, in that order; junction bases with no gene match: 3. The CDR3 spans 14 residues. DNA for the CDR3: TGTGCCACCAGTGATACAGGGGGCAGGACTGAAGCTTTCTTT. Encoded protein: CATSDTGGRTEAFF.

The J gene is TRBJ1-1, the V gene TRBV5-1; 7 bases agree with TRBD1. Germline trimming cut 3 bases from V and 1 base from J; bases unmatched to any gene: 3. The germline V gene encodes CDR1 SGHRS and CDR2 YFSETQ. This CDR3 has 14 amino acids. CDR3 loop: CASSSGQTNTEAFF. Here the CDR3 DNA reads TGCGCCAGCAGCTCGGGACAGACGAACACTGAAGCTTTCTTT. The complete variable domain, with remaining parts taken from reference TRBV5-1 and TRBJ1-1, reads KAGVTQTPRYLIKTRGQQVTLSCSPISGHRSVSWYQQTPGQGLQFLFEYFSETQRNKGNFPGRFSGRQFSNSRSEMNVSTLELGDSALYLCASSSGQTNTEAFFGQGTRLTVV.

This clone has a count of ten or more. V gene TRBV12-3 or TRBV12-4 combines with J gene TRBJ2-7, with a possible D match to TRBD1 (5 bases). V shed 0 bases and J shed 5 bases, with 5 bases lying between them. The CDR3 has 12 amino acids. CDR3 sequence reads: CASSLARDEQYF. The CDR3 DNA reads TGTGCCAGCAGTTTAGCCAGGGACGAGCAGTACTTC.

The CDR3 DNA reads as TGTGCCAGCAGCGGACGACAGGGGAACACTGAAGCTTTCTTT. It yields the protein CASSGRQGNTEAFF. V is TRBV9 and J is TRBJ1-1, with TRBD1 matching 7 bases. Germline V gives CDR1 SGDLS, CDR2 YYNGEE. The CDR3 has 14 amino acids. Unmatched junction bases numbered 3, after V lost 3 bases and J lost 1 base. Full variable domain (missing parts from reference TRBV9 and TRBJ1-1): DSGVTQTPKHLITATGQRVTLRCSPRSGDLSVYWYQQSLDQGLQFLIQYYNGEERAKGNILERFSAQQFPDLHSELNLSSLELGDSALYFCASSGRQGNTEAFFGQGTRLTVV.

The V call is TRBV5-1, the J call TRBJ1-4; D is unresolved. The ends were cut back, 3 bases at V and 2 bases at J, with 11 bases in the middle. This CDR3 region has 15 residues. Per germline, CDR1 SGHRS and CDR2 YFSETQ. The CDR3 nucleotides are TGCGCCAGCAGCTCGGTTGTCTCTACTAATGAAAAACTGTTTTTT. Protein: CASSSVVSTNEKLFF.

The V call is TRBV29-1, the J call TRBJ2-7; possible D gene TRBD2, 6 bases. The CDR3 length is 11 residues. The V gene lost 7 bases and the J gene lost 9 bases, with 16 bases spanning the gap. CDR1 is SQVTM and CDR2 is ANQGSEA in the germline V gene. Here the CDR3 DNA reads TGCAGCGGGCGGGGCCGGGGAGGGCAGTACTTC. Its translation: CSGRGRGGQYF.

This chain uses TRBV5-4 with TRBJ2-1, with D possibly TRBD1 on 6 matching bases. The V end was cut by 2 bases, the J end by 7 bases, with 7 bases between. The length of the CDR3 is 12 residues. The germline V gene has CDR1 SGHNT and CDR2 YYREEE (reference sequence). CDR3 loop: CASSLTGNEQFF. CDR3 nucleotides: TGTGCCAGCAGCTTAACAGGGAATGAGCAGTTCTTC.

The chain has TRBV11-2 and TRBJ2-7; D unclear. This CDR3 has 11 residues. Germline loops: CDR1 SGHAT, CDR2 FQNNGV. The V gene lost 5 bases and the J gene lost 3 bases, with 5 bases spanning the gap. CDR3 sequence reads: CASSGFYEQYF. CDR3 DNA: TGTGCCAGCAGCGGCTTCTACGAGCAGTACTTC.

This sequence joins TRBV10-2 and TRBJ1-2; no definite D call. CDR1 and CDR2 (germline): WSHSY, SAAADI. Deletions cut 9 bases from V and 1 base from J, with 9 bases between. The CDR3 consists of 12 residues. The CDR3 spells CASSASNYGYTF. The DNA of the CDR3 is TGCGCCAGTTCAGCGAGTAACTATGGCTACACCTTC.